Listed here are 6 T cell receptor beta chains from one sample, sequenced in a study of T cells in Graves' hyperthyroidism and ophthalmopathy. RNA transcripts yielded amplified TCR beta CDR3 regions. A set of HTBI primers served as the primers for a first-round RT-PCR of the TCR CDR3. TCRdb ran MiXCR on the multiplex PCR reads and lists one entry per CDR3 protein. The sample holds 20,000 to 30,000 distinct CDR3 sequences, nearly 45% seen once. The source material was blood. The receptors shown here come from a woman in her thirties with Graves' hyperthyroidism.

This clonotype is labeled medium-sized (0.01 to 0.1%). This rearrangement joins TRBV2 to TRBJ1-5; TRBD1 is a possible D gene (6 bases). V was shortened by 3 bases and J by 0 bases, with 15 bases between the two germline ends. The length of the CDR3 is 17 residues. CDR1 and CDR2 from the germline V gene are SNHLY and FYNNEI. As DNA, the CDR3 is TGTGCCAGCAGTGAGCGAGGACAGTCTCATAGCAATCAGCCCCAGCATTTT. This gives the protein CASSERGQSHSNQPQHF. The complete variable domain, with remaining parts taken from reference TRBV2 and TRBJ1-5, reads EPEVTQTPSHQVTQMGQEVILRCVPISNHLYFYWYRQILGQKVEFLVSFYNNEISEKSEIFDDQFSVERPDGSNFTLKIRSTKLEDSAMYFCASSERGQSHSNQPQHFGDGTRLSIL.

The chain carries TRBV6-4 and TRBJ1-5; D gene ambiguous. This CDR3 has 10 amino acids. The V and J ends lost 4 bases and 11 bases respectively, with 6 bases between them. Germline assignment: CDR1 MRHNA and CDR2 SNTAGT. For the CDR3, the DNA is TGTGCCAGCAGTGCTCCGGCCCAGCATTTT. It is translated as CASSAPAQHF.

In its sample, this clonotype is medium-sized. The V call is TRBV10-2, the J call TRBJ2-1; TRBD1 matches at 10 bases. The ends lost 3 bases at V and 6 bases at J; junction bases unmatched: 5. The CDR3 has 15 amino acids. Germline CDR1 is WSHSY and CDR2 is SAAADI. CDR3 bases: TGCGCCAGCAGTGACCGGGACAGGGGCTCCAATGAGCAGTTCTTC. It codes for CASSDRDRGSNEQFF.

This chain uses TRBV28 with TRBJ1-2; TRBD1 matches at 11 bases. V trimming: 3 bases; J trimming: 4 bases; junction bases outside the gene matches: 13. In germline, CDR1 is MDHEN, CDR2 SYDVKM. The CDR3 consists of 18 residues. CDR3 in amino acids: CASSLEDRGRTWSYGYTF. The CDR3 DNA sequence: TGTGCCAGCAGTTTGGAGGACAGGGGGCGAACTTGGAGCTATGGCTACACCTTC.

The chain recombines TRBV20-1 with TRBJ2-1, with TRBD2 identical over 8 bases. Trimming took 5 bases from V and 0 from J; bases not matched to a gene: 18. The CDR3 totals 19 residues. CDR1 and CDR2 from the germline V gene are DFQATT and SNEGSKA (reference sequence). CDR3 sequence reads: CSAQAPLAGDLISYNEQFF. The DNA of the CDR3 is TGCAGTGCTCAAGCCCCCCTAGCGGGCGACCTAATCTCCTACAATGAGCAGTTCTTC.

Comment on this clonotype: A read error is likely, as this CDR3 ends without the conserved phenylalanine or tryptophan. This chain links TRBV6-1 with TRBJ1-6; D gene ambiguous. The CDR3 length is 16 residues. V lost 4 bases to trimming and J lost 2 bases, with 12 bases between them. The V gene's germline CDR1 is MNHNS and CDR2 SASEGT. The CDR3 DNA reads as TGTGCCAGCAGTGCGATGGGGAGGACCTATAATTCACCCCTCCACCTT. This encodes CASSAMGRTYNSPLHL.